Listed below are T cell receptor beta chains from one sample, sequenced in a study of T cell responses to AZD1222 COVID-19 vaccine. Assay: immunoSEQ multiplex PCR; the TCRdb copy retains only in-frame clones and omits some. The sample holds about 120,000 clones, 90% seen once. Sample: peripheral blood, taken on day 0 of MenACWY control vaccination. These receptors were obtained from an adult in good health. Each CDR3 is given with its conserved first and last residue. The order of the fields is clone size, D gene, J gene, V gene, CDR3 protein, CDR3 DNA. The D gene is left open where the match is weak. A row's size may be missing; if present it is once, few, many or a size class.

>few|.|TRBJ2-2|TRBV7-9
CASSLPRRGSNTGELFF
TGTGCCAGCAGCCTACCCCGAAGGGGGTCGAACACCGGGGAGCTGTTTTTT
>.|.|TRBJ2-1|TRBV27
CASSLSAGPYNEQFF
TGTGCCAGCAGTTTGTCCGCGGGCCCCTACAATGAGCAGTTCTTC
>.|TRBD2|TRBJ2-3|TRBV7-3
CASSLGLAGTDTQYF
TGTGCCAGCAGCTTAGGGCTAGCGGGCACAGATACGCAGTATTTT
>.|TRBD1|TRBJ2-1|TRBV15
CATSRGDSAFLDNEQFF
TGTGCCACCAGCAGAGGGGACAGCGCGTTCCTCGACAATGAGCAGTTCTTC
>.|.|TRBJ1-6|TRBV30
CAWSKEGAHNSPLHF
TGTGCCTGGAGTAAGGAAGGGGCGCATAATTCACCCCTCCACTTT
>once|TRBD2|TRBJ2-1|TRBV11-3
CASSVSGSWEQFF
TGTGCCAGCAGCGTTAGCGGGAGTTGGGAGCAGTTCTTC
>.|.|TRBJ1-6|TRBV4-1
CASSPASHNNSPLHF
TGCGCCAGCAGCCCAGCGAGCCATAATAATTCACCCCTCCACTTT
>.|TRBD1|TRBJ2-7|TRBV3-1/TRBV3-2
CASSVGTGSYEQYF
TGTGCCAGTTCCGTTGGGACAGGGTCCTACGAGCAGTACTTC
>.|TRBD2|TRBJ2-3|TRBV7-2
CASSLAGTSVISTDTQYF
TGTGCCAGCAGCTTAGCCGGGACTAGCGTAATTAGCACAGATACGCAGTATTTT
>few|.|TRBJ1-1|TRBV6-5
CASSARREAEAFF
TGTGCCAGCAGCGCCCGAAGGGAGGCTGAAGCTTTCTTT
>.|.|TRBJ2-1|TRBV10-1
CAGRDLNEQFF
TGCGCCGGACGGGACCTCAATGAGCAGTTCTTC
>.|.|TRBJ2-4|TRBV20-1
CSASEGSAKNIQYF
TGCAGTGCTAGTGAGGGGTCAGCCAAAAACATTCAGTACTTC
>.|TRBD1|TRBJ2-1|TRBV2
CASSKGQGYNEQFF
TGTGCCAGCAGCAAGGGACAGGGTTACAATGAGCAGTTCTTC
>.|.|TRBJ1-6|TRBV28
CASSTSGRTYNSPLHF
TGTGCCAGCAGTACCTCCGGACGCACCTATAATTCACCCCTCCACTTT
>.|TRBD1|TRBJ1-6|TRBV5-1
CASSPVDRRNSPLHF
TGCGCCAGCAGCCCGGTGGACAGGCGCAATTCACCCCTCCACTTT
>.|.|TRBJ2-5|TRBV11-1
CASSPPGTLETQYF
TGTGCCAGCAGCCCACCCGGGACACTAGAGACCCAGTACTTC
>.|.|TRBJ2-2|TRBV28
CASSSPGPNTGELFF
TGTGCCAGCAGTTCCCCGGGACCGAACACCGGGGAGCTGTTTTTT
>few|TRBD1|TRBJ1-2|TRBV6-5
CASRDRGLGYTF
TGTGCCAGCAGGGACAGGGGGCTTGGCTACACCTTC
>.|.|TRBJ2-2|TRBV5-5
CASTGHYTGELFF
TGTGCCAGCACAGGACACTACACCGGGGAGCTGTTTTTT
>.|TRBD2|TRBJ2-1|TRBV29-1
CSVEMTSGGSSYNEQFF
TGCAGCGTTGAGATGACTAGCGGGGGTAGCTCCTACAATGAGCAGTTCTTC
>once|.|TRBJ1-6|TRBV18
CASSPGVGSYNSPLHF
TGTGCCAGCTCACCGGGGGTCGGGTCCTATAATTCACCCCTCCACTTT
>once|.|TRBJ2-1|TRBV5-1
CASSFWPGENNEQFF
TGCGCCAGCAGCTTTTGGCCAGGGGAGAACAATGAGCAGTTCTTC
>.|.|TRBJ1-2|TRBV6-5
CASSYSEGTYGYTF
TGTGCCAGCAGTTACTCGGAGGGGACCTATGGCTACACCTTC
>.|.|TRBJ2-3|TRBV5-4
CASSLEYGGTDTQYF
TGTGCCAGCAGCTTGGAATACGGCGGCACAGATACGCAGTATTTT
>.|.|TRBJ2-2|TRBV7-2
CASSPPGELFF
TGTGCCAGCAGCCCCCCCGGGGAGCTGTTTTTT
>.|TRBD1|TRBJ1-1|TRBV12-5
CASGQGAGTEAFF
TGTGCTAGTGGCCAGGGGGCCGGCACTGAAGCTTTCTTT
>.|.|TRBJ1-1|TRBV11-1
CASSRGTHLMDTEAFF
TGTGCCAGCAGCCGCGGGACCCACCTTATGGACACTGAAGCTTTCTTT
>.|.|TRBJ2-7|TRBV27
CASSYSGGSYEQYF
TGTGCCAGCAGTTATAGCGGTGGCTCCTACGAGCAGTACTTC
>.|.|TRBJ2-6|TRBV28
CASSFSLVTDGYAGANVLTF
TGTGCCAGCAGTTTTAGTTTAGTAACAGACGGGTATGCTGGGGCCAACGTCCTGACTTTC
>.|.|TRBJ2-7|TRBV19
CASSPISLVGEQYF
TGTGCCAGTAGCCCGATATCACTCGTGGGGGAGCAGTACTTC
>.|TRBD1|TRBJ1-4|TRBV7-2
CASSQTGGMGEKLFF
TGTGCCAGCAGCCAAACAGGGGGGATGGGGGAAAAACTGTTTTTT
>.|TRBD1|TRBJ1-2|TRBV5-1
CASSRGQGGSYTF
TGCGCCAGCAGCCGAGGACAGGGGGGCAGCTACACCTTC
>few|.|TRBJ2-7|TRBV30
CAWSVSRYEQYF
TGTGCCTGGAGTGTAAGCCGCTACGAGCAGTACTTC
>.|TRBD1|TRBJ1-4|TRBV2
CAAAWTGHEKLFF
TGTGCCGCCGCCTGGACAGGTCATGAAAAACTGTTTTTT
>.|.|TRBJ2-2|TRBV28
CASSLGGYTGELFF
TGTGCCAGCAGTTTAGGAGGGTACACCGGGGAGCTGTTTTTT
>.|.|TRBJ2-3|TRBV10-1
CASSERDRSTQYF
TGCGCCAGCAGTGAAAGGGACCGTTCTACGCAGTATTTT
>once|TRBD2|TRBJ2-1|TRBV11-3
CASSSRTSGGDEQFF
TGTGCCAGCAGCTCCAGGACTAGCGGGGGGGATGAGCAGTTCTTC
>.|.|TRBJ1-6|TRBV10-2
CASSESGDRRISPLHF
TGCGCCAGCAGTGAGTCGGGCGACAGGCGGATTTCACCCCTCCACTTT
>.|.|TRBJ2-1|TRBV6-2/TRBV6-3
CASSYGGANEQFF
TGTGCCAGCAGTTACGGGGGGGCCAATGAGCAGTTCTTC
>.|.|TRBJ1-1|TRBV12-3/TRBV12-4
CASSFYTYTEAFF
TGTGCCAGCAGTTTTTACACCTACACTGAAGCTTTCTTT
>.|.|TRBJ2-1|TRBV11-2
CASSLKTDFVYNEQFF
TGTGCCAGCAGCTTAAAGACAGACTTCGTTTACAATGAGCAGTTCTTC
>.|.|TRBJ2-7|TRBV10-2
CASRDNSYEQYF
TGCGCCAGCAGGGATAACTCCTACGAGCAGTACTTC
>.|.|TRBJ2-1|TRBV20-1
CSAKEGREQFF
TGCAGTGCTAAGGAGGGCCGTGAGCAGTTCTTC
>.|.|TRBJ2-7|TRBV28
CASIDPGTGTYEQYF
TGTGCCAGCATCGACCCCGGGACGGGTACCTACGAGCAGTACTTC
>.|.|TRBJ1-4|TRBV6-5
CASSYGRLNEKLFF
TGTGCCAGCAGTTACGGACGGCTTAATGAAAAACTGTTTTTT
>once|TRBD2|TRBJ2-4|TRBV29-1
CSVVGLEENIQYF
TGCAGCGTTGTCGGACTAGAAGAAAACATTCAGTACTTC
>.|TRBD2|TRBJ2-2|TRBV10-2
CASSIAGVFPTGELFF
TGCGCCAGCAGTATAGCGGGGGTGTTTCCGACCGGGGAGCTGTTTTTT
>.|TRBD1|TRBJ2-3|TRBV2
CASSKGTGADTQYF
TGTGCCAGCAGCAAAGGGACAGGGGCAGATACGCAGTATTTT
>.|.|TRBJ2-5|TRBV5-1
CASSLQGWETQYF
TGCGCCAGCTCTCTACAGGGATGGGAGACCCAGTACTTC
>once|.|TRBJ1-6|TRBV11-3
CASSLVSGRKGQDNSPLHF
TGTGCCAGCAGCTTAGTATCAGGGAGGAAAGGGCAAGATAATTCACCCCTCCACTTT
>.|.|TRBJ1-3|TRBV12-3/TRBV12-4
CASSSTRRNTIYF
TGTGCCAGCAGTTCTACACGTAGAAACACCATATATTTT
>.|.|TRBJ2-5|TRBV4-2
CASSQDFSQGSQETQYF
TGTGCCAGCAGCCAAGATTTTTCGCAGGGGAGTCAGGAGACCCAGTACTTC
>.|.|TRBJ2-1|TRBV5-1
CASSLEGGGQNEQFF
TGCGCCAGCAGCTTGGAGGGGGGAGGACAGAATGAGCAGTTCTTC
>.|.|TRBJ2-2|TRBV19
CAVNTGELFF
TGTGCCGTTAACACCGGGGAGCTGTTTTTT
>.|TRBD1|TRBJ1-3|TRBV10-3
CAISENGQGSGNTIYF
TGTGCCATCAGTGAGAATGGACAGGGGTCTGGAAACACCATATATTTT
>.|TRBD2|TRBJ2-7|TRBV9
CASGPEASGFTYEQYF
TGTGCCAGCGGCCCTGAGGCTAGCGGGTTTACCTACGAGCAGTACTTC
>.|.|TRBJ2-7|TRBV2
CASTHGREYEQYF
TGTGCCAGCACCCATGGCCGGGAGTACGAGCAGTACTTC
>.|.|TRBJ1-2|TRBV4-2
CASSQSNYGYTF
TGTGCCAGCAGCCAGAGTAACTATGGCTACACCTTC
>.|.|TRBJ1-2|TRBV28
CASSWVQTNYGYTF
TGTGCCAGCAGTTGGGTTCAGACTAACTATGGCTACACCTTC
>.|.|TRBJ2-6|TRBV4-3
CASSPVGWRPDSGANVLTF
TGCGCCAGCAGCCCCGTCGGTTGGAGGCCCGATTCTGGGGCCAACGTCCTGACTTTC